Given below is one TCR beta chain in context. Data came from immunoSEQ multiplex PCR; TCRdb stores just in-frame clones and leaves some out. In the table there are over 35,000 clones, roughly 88% of which are singletons. This sample is drawn from a study of blood T cell repertoires in COVID-19. In the study overall: The analysed material was cDNA or gDNA that came from T cells, B-cell-depleted T cells, or PBMCs.

In germline, CDR1 is MNHNS, CDR2 SASEGT. The CDR3 spans 14 residues. With 2 bases removed from V and 6 bases from J, the gap between germline ends came to 10 bases. The receptor's source is a human donor in a cohort sampled during active COVID-19. The chain couples TRBV6-1 to TRBJ2-2; unclear D gene. The sequenced material came from peripheral blood. For the CDR3, the DNA is TGTGCCAGCAGTGAAAGTCCTATGTCCGGGGAGCTGTTTTTT. Residues: CASSESPMSGELFF.